Described below is a single T cell receptor (beta chain) sequence and its context. The antigen it recognizes is unknown. Base qualities are not provided; no much larger clone lies one nucleotide away. TCR beta CDR3 regions were sequenced from DNA using the immunoSEQ Assay. Concerning the study's data processing: To compute T cell density, TCR beta template counts were normalized to usable DNA, which was estimated by amplifying housekeeping genes. Richness was estimated using the preseqR package, with extrapolation to 400,000 templates for PBMC samples and to 120,000 templates for tissue samples. Clonality was taken to be one minus Pielou's evenness. To identify tissue-enriched TCRs, differential abundance testing was run on productive amino-acid clonotypes with a minimum total count of 5 and an alpha of 0.1. Repertoire overlap between compartments was quantified with the Jaccard Index and Morisita Overlap Index. GLIPH grouped TCR beta CDR3s together with public tetramer-defined viral CDR3s, and a viral motif had to include at least three viral sequences and also show V-gene enrichment. Sourced from immuneACCESS, this table was stored by TCRdb with only in-frame sequences that have V and J called. A share of the clones is absent; for the studies checked, an unresolved V gene accounts for under half, and the remainder has no known explanation. V and J calls and clone size are given by that table; D and trimming were obtained from the DNA. The sample has about 79,000 clones on record, approximately 90% of them singletons. Approximately 22% of the sample rests with the top ten.

This record comes from a study of T cells in localized non-small cell lung cancer (dated by TCRdb to 2020 to 2022). General notes on the study: T cell repertoires of 200 to 300 early-stage NSCLC patients were analyzed, with tumors being compared against uninvolved tumor-adjacent lungs. The cohort comprised 236 treatment-naïve NSCLC patients with resected, localized lung tumors. The mean age of the NSCLC patients was roughly 70 years, with about 120 men and around 99 women. Paper-wide results and their limitations: Uninvolved tumor-adjacent lung showed the highest T cell clonality, higher than tumor, which suggests more focused antigenic responses in the uninvolved tumor-adjacent lung. A median of about 61 of the top 100 tumor clones turned up in the paired uninvolved adjacent lung, and 25 to 30 of those clones also ranked among the top 100 of that same adjacent lung. Longer overall survival was associated with higher blood T cell density, whereas shorter survival was associated with higher adjacent-lung clonality. Multi-region tumor sequencing was not performed, so intratumor heterogeneity could not be excluded. Because the study design was exploratory, TCR variables were selected using unadjusted p-values without false-discovery rate correction.

At diagnosis, peripheral blood, uninvolved tumor-adjacent lung and tumor were collected and stored as a combination of fresh-frozen and FFPE material. Blood samples were analyzed as peripheral blood mononuclear cells for TCR repertoire profiling. V drops 1 base and J drops 1 base, leaving 4 bases in between. Based on the germline V gene, the CDR1 and CDR2 sequences are MGHRA and YSYEKL. Including the terminal cysteine and phenylalanine, the CDR3 comprises 13 residues. The kept DNA is CDR3 alone, 39 bases in frame from the first base. This TCR was recovered from a woman aged 40-75 years with stage I squamous cell lung carcinoma. The specimen was peripheral blood, collected before any cancer treatment. The receptor chain draws on TRBV4-1 and TRBJ2-5, with an unclear D gene assignment. This receptor has the CDR3 CASSQGIQETQYF. At the DNA level, the sequence is TGCGCCAGCAGCCAAGGGATCCAAGAGACCCAGTACTTC.